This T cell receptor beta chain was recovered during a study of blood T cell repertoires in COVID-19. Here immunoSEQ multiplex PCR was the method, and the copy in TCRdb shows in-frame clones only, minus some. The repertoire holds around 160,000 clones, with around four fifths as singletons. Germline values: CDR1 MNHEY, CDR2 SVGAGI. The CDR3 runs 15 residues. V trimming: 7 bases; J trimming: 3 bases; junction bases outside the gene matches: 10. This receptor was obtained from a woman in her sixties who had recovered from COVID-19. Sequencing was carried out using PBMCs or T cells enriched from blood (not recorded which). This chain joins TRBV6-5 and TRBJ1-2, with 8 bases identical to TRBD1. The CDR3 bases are TGTGCCAGCAATCTGGCAGACAGGGGATACTATGGCTACACCTTC. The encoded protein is CASNLADRGYYGYTF.